These 18 T cell receptor beta chains were all obtained from the same sample, sequenced in a study of PD-L1 blockade in urothelial cancer. Sequenced by immunoSEQ multiplex PCR; TCRdb stores in-frame clones only, minus some. The table records roughly 20,000 clones, nearly 90% of them present only once. Sequencing was performed on PBMCs, taken around atezolizumab (anti-PD-L1) treatment. The origin of the receptors is a woman aged 55-69 years with urothelial cancer.

The chain joins TRBV19 to TRBJ1-5; TRBD1 matches at 7 bases. Losses at the gene ends were 9 bases for V and 4 bases for J; bases not matched to a gene: 6. Looked up from germline, CDR1 is LNHDA and CDR2 is SQIVND (reference sequence). This CDR3 contains 13 residues. In DNA, the CDR3 is TGTGCCAGCAACAGGGGTTGGAATCAGCCCCAGCATTTT. Protein product: CASNRGWNQPQHF.

The chain uses TRBV2 and TRBJ2-1; D ambiguous. The germline V gene has CDR1 SNHLY and CDR2 FYNNEI. This CDR3 comprises 14 residues. With 3 bases removed from V and 3 bases from J, the gap between germline ends came to 9 bases. CDR3 region: CASSDRRYYNEQFF. The CDR3 nucleotides read TGTGCCAGCAGTGATAGGCGGTACTACAATGAGCAGTTCTTC.

The chain employs TRBV7-8 and TRBJ2-3; no clear D. The V gene's germline CDR1 is SGHVS and CDR2 FQNEAQ. The CDR3 contains 13 residues. Trimming cost V 3 bases and J 4 bases, with 8 bases left between them. The chain's CDR3 is CASSFLGSDTQYF. The CDR3 coding sequence is TGTGCCAGCAGCTTCCTAGGTTCAGATACGCAGTATTTT.

The DNA for the CDR3 is TGTGCCAGCAGTCTACCCGGGACAGGGCGCCACGAGCAGTACTTC. This encodes CASSLPGTGRHEQYF. The rearrangement links TRBV28 to TRBJ2-7, with 9 bases identical to TRBD1. The CDR3 has 15 amino acids. The V segment lost 5 bases and the J segment 5 bases; nucleotides outside the gene matches: 10. Germline V gene data show CDR1 as MDHEN and CDR2 as SYDVKM.

The genes are TRBV15 and TRBJ1-3, with D possibly matching TRBD1 (5 bases). The CDR3 consists of 15 residues. With 0 bases removed from V and 2 bases from J, the gap between germline ends came to 8 bases. Germline assignment: CDR1 LNHNV and CDR2 YYDKDF (reference sequence). The CDR3 region is CATSRDRGTGNTIYF. In DNA form, the CDR3 reads TGTGCCACCAGCAGAGATAGGGGCACTGGAAACACCATATATTTT.

J is TRBJ2-7 and V is TRBV27; D is perhaps TRBD2 (6 bases). Trimming took 3 bases from V and 0 from J, leaving 12 bases between them. The CDR3 is 15 residues long. The V gene's germline CDR1 is MNHEY and CDR2 SMNVEV (reference sequence). The CDR3 protein is CASSLSPGSSYEQYF. CDR3 nucleotide sequence: TGTGCCAGCAGTTTGTCCCCCGGGAGCTCCTACGAGCAGTACTTC.

V gene TRBV7-8 combines with J gene TRBJ1-3, with unresolved D. The CDR3 is made up of 15 amino acids. Between the trimmed V and J ends, which lost 5 bases and 1 base, there was a span of 12 bases. The germline V gene encodes CDR1 SGHVS and CDR2 FQNEAQ. The CDR3 DNA is TGTGCCAGCAGCATTCCATTGGAGTCTGGAAACACCATATATTTT. It is translated as CASSIPLESGNTIYF.

This clone was seen just once. V is TRBV9 and J is TRBJ1-2, with D tentatively TRBD1 (5 bases). The germline V and J ends were trimmed by 0 bases and 4 bases, with 10 bases remaining between them. Germline V gives CDR1 SGDLS, CDR2 YYNGEE. The CDR3 runs to 14 residues. The CDR3 protein is CASSVDWGPYGYTF. The CDR3 DNA sequence: TGTGCCAGCAGCGTAGACTGGGGCCCCTATGGCTACACCTTC.

The rearrangement uses TRBV27 and TRBJ2-1; no clear D. Germline V gives CDR1 MNHEY, CDR2 SMNVEV (reference sequence). The CDR3 totals 15 residues. V shed 2 bases and J shed 8 bases, with 16 bases lying between them. DNA of the CDR3: TGTGCCAGCAGTTTACAGATCGGCAGGATGGATGAGCAGTTCTTC. It translates to CASSLQIGRMDEQFF.

This clone appeared once. The chain links TRBV15 to TRBJ2-7; 9 bases fit TRBD1. The CDR3 is 15 amino acids. V dropped 5 bases and J dropped 3; count of bases not matched to a gene: 8. Per germline, CDR1 LNHNV and CDR2 YYDKDF (reference sequence). The CDR3 region has the DNA TGTGCCACCAGCGCTTCGACAGGGGGGAGCTACGAGCAGTACTTC. Protein: CATSASTGGSYEQYF.

V and J are TRBV7-9 and TRBJ2-2, with 7 bases that match TRBD2. CDR3 size: 15 residues. Germline loops: CDR1 SEHNR, CDR2 FQNEAQ (reference sequence). V lost 2 bases to trimming and J lost 4 bases; unmatched junction nucleotides: 4. Here the CDR3 DNA reads TGTGCCAGCAGCTTAATGGCGGGAGTCACCGGGGAGCTGTTTTTT. Translation: CASSLMAGVTGELFF. Complete variable domain (other parts from reference TRBV7-9 and TRBJ2-2): DTGVSQNPRHKITKRGQNVTFRCDPISEHNRLYWYRQTLGQGPEFLTYFQNEAQLEKSRLLSDRFSAERPKGSFSTLEIQRTEQGDSAMYLCASSLMAGVTGELFFGEGSRLTVL.

This chain uses TRBV7-3 with TRBJ2-7; D ambiguous. The CDR3 runs to 13 residues. V lost 3 bases, J lost 2 bases, and 8 bases lay in between. Germline values: CDR1 SGHTA, CDR2 FQGTGA. The CDR3 loop is CASSLTPTYEQYF. CDR3 nucleotides: TGTGCCAGCAGCTTGACTCCGACCTACGAGCAGTACTTC.

The chain uses TRBV7-8 and TRBJ2-7; 7 nucleotides line up with TRBD1. Germline V gene data show CDR1 as SGHVS and CDR2 as FQNEAQ. The CDR3 is 12 residues long. Trimming at V came to 7 bases and at J to 5 bases, leaving 5 bases not matched to a gene. The CDR3, as DNA: TGTGCCAGCACGACAGGGTCCGACGAGCAGTACTTC. Translation gives CASTTGSDEQYF. Full variable domain (remainder filled in from reference TRBV7-8 and TRBJ2-7): GAGVSQSPRYKVAKRGQDVALRCDPISGHVSLFWYQQALGQGPEFLTYFQNEAQLDKSGLPSDRFFAERPEGSVSTLKIQRTQQEDSAVYLCASTTGSDEQYFGPGTRLTVT.

The V gene is TRBV4-2, the J gene TRBJ1-1, with a possible D match to TRBD1 (6 bases). Germline lookup yields CDR1 LGHNA and CDR2 YNFKEQ. Trimming left V 2 bases short and J 9 bases short, with 13 bases between. There are 13 residues in the CDR3. CDR3 region: CASSQSTGEKAFF. DNA of the CDR3: TGTGCCAGCAGCCAATCGACAGGTGAGAAAGCTTTCTTT.

This chain uses TRBV6-1 with TRBJ1-1; D is perhaps TRBD1 (6 bases). The length of the CDR3 is 16 residues. Germline V gives CDR1 MNHNS, CDR2 SASEGT. V was pared by 2 bases and J by 7 bases, with 20 bases between. This CDR3 is CASSEWSGGARDEAFF. As DNA, the CDR3 is TGTGCCAGCAGTGAATGGTCCGGGGGGGCGCGTGATGAAGCTTTCTTT.

This sequence joins TRBV14 and TRBJ1-1, with D possibly matching TRBD1 (5 bases). Per germline, CDR1 SGHDN and CDR2 FVKESK. CDR3 length equals 12 residues. CDR3 sequence reads: CGGGPMNTEAFF. Written as DNA, the CDR3 is TGTGGGGGGGGACCGATGAACACTGAAGCTTTCTTT.

V gene TRBV5-1 combines with J gene TRBJ2-3, with TRBD2 as a possible D gene (5 bases). The germline V and J ends were trimmed by 4 bases and 0 bases, with 12 bases remaining between them. Per germline, CDR1 SGHRS and CDR2 YFSETQ. There are 15 residues in the CDR3. The CDR3 region is CASSVLATSTDTQYF. As DNA, the CDR3 is TGCGCCAGCAGCGTTCTAGCTACTAGCACAGATACGCAGTATTTT.

V usage is TRBV9 and J usage is TRBJ2-7, with 10 nucleotides matching TRBD2. V was pared by 4 bases and J by 3 bases, with 4 bases of the junction left unmatched. CDR1 is SGDLS, CDR2 YYNGEE, per germline. The CDR3 is 14 residues long. CDR3 bases: TGTGCCAGCAGCCCATGGACTAGCGGCTACGAGCAGTACTTC. This gives the protein CASSPWTSGYEQYF.